This record concerns one T cell receptor beta chain sequence. The antigen remains unidentified. 60 Vbeta and 13 Jbeta primers were used in PCR. TCRdb's copy holds only in-frame clones and misses some; the assay was immunoSEQ multiplex PCR. The sample lists over 100,000 clones, approximately 90% seen once, with about 5% in the top ten. The record originates from a study of cytomegalovirus exposure and HLA in healthy donors. Study observations and caveats: In most subjects, TCR beta sequences reportedly gave accurate predictions of HLA-A and HLA-B alleles. Sequencing likely generated an artifact that appeared as a cluster of highly shared sequence variants.

The sample consisted of PBMCs. This receptor was obtained from a woman in her 30s in good health and CMV-seronegative.

As DNA, the CDR3 is TGCGCCAGCAGCCAAGTAGGGGGAGGGCGGCGAGAGACCCAGTACTTC. This gives the protein CASSQVGGGRRETQYF. V and J are TRBV4-1 and TRBJ2-5; possibly TRBD2 for D (7 bases). The V gene's germline CDR1 is MGHRA and CDR2 YSYEKL. This CDR3 is 16 amino acids long. V was cut by 1 base and J by 4 bases, with 16 bases left in between.